This passage covers 32 T cell receptor beta chains from one sample sequenced in a study of T cell responses to AZD1222 COVID-19 vaccine. Profiling relied on immunoSEQ multiplex PCR, and the TCRdb table lists in-frame clones only, not all of them. The sample contains roughly 120,000 clones, around 88% of which appear only once. The sequencing used peripheral blood, collected 28 days after the second AZD1222 dose. The receptor source for this set is an adult who received the AZD1222 COVID-19 vaccine.

The rearrangement links TRBV7-3 to TRBJ1-1; D is uncertain. Trimming removed 2 bases at V and 1 base at J, with 5 bases between. The CDR3 has 13 amino acids. Germline V gene lookup returns CDR1 SGHTA and CDR2 FQGTGA. The CDR3 sequence is CASSLQQNTEAFF. In nucleotides, the CDR3 is TGTGCCAGCAGCTTACAACAGAACACTGAAGCTTTCTTT.

This chain uses TRBV6-2 or TRBV6-3 with TRBJ1-1, with D maybe TRBD1 (5 bases). Per germline, CDR1 MNHEY and CDR2 SVGEGT. V was cut by 2 bases and J by 3 bases, with 10 bases left in between. The CDR3 totals 14 residues. In DNA, the CDR3 is TGTGCCAGCAGTTACGGGGGGAGTTACACTGAAGCTTTCTTT. Translation: CASSYGGSYTEAFF.

This clone was seen once. This chain connects TRBV7-3 to TRBJ2-5; TRBD2 matches at 9 bases. The germline CDR1 and CDR2 sequences are SGHTA and FQGTGA. This CDR3 contains 15 residues. V was clipped by 8 bases and J by 1 base; unmatched bases: 8. CDR3 amino acids: CASGVSGGTQETQYF. The CDR3 DNA is TGTGCCAGCGGTGTAAGCGGGGGGACCCAAGAGACCCAGTACTTC.

The chain uses TRBV18 and TRBJ1-4; the D is unclear. Trimming pared 2 bases from V and 0 bases from J, leaving 10 bases between. This CDR3 spans 16 amino acids. Germline-derived CDR1 and CDR2 are KGHSH and LQKENI. DNA for the CDR3: TGTGCCAGCTCACCATTTACACTGACAACTAATGAAAAACTGTTTTTT. Protein sequence: CASSPFTLTTNEKLFF.

This chain links TRBV7-2 with TRBJ2-1; D is undetermined. Trimming removed 0 bases at V and 6 bases at J, with 6 bases between. The CDR3 spans 13 residues. CDR1 is SGHTA, CDR2 FQGNSA, per germline. The CDR3, as DNA: TGTGCCAGCAGCTTAGCACCCAGCAATGAGCAGTTCTTC. It translates to CASSLAPSNEQFF.

CDR3 nucleotide sequence: TGTGCCATCAGTGAGTCAGAACAGGGGACAGGGGCCAACGTCCTGACTTTC. Protein product: CAISESEQGTGANVLTF. The J gene is TRBJ2-6, the V gene TRBV10-3; 7 bases match TRBD1. The V gene's germline CDR1 is ENHRY and CDR2 SYGVKD. The CDR3 length is 17 residues. With 0 bases clipped from V and 4 bases from J, the junction kept 6 bases outside the gene matches.

The chain combines TRBV18 with TRBJ2-3, with unresolved D. Germline assignment: CDR1 KGHSH and CDR2 LQKENI. The CDR3 is made up of 13 amino acids. V was shortened by 0 bases and J by 2 bases, with 3 bases between the two germline ends. As DNA, the CDR3 is TGTGCCAGCTCACCACCCCCCACAGATACGCAGTATTTT. The encoded protein is CASSPPPTDTQYF.

This chain joins TRBV7-2 and TRBJ2-1; the match to TRBD2 covers 15 bases. Germline CDR1 is SGHTA and CDR2 is FQGNSA. Trimming removed 7 bases from V and 11 bases from J; junction bases left unmatched: 3. CDR3 size: 13 residues. The DNA for the CDR3 is TGTGCCAGCACCGGGACTAGCGGGGGGAAGCAGTTCTTC. Its protein is CASTGTSGGKQFF.

V gene TRBV5-1 combines with J gene TRBJ2-1, with D perhaps TRBD2 (6 bases). V gave up 0 bases and J gave up 5 bases, with 9 bases separating them. The CDR3 has 14 residues. CDR1 and CDR2 from the germline V gene are SGHRS and YFSETQ. This CDR3 reads CASSLVGRHNEQFF. CDR3 sequence (DNA): TGCGCCAGCAGCTTGGTGGGGAGGCACAATGAGCAGTTCTTC.

The chain employs TRBV10-1 and TRBJ2-3; D gene ambiguous. The CDR3 totals 13 residues. V lost 6 bases and J 2 bases, leaving 9 bases between the germline ends. From germline, CDR1 is WNHNN and CDR2 SYGVQD (reference sequence). CDR3 sequence: CASSRTDTDTQYF. The CDR3 coding sequence is TGCGCCAGCAGCCGGACGGACACAGATACGCAGTATTTT.

This clone showed up just once. The V and J genes are TRBV5-8 and TRBJ2-3; D ambiguous. The CDR3 has 13 residues. Germline V gene data show CDR1 as SGHTS and CDR2 as YDEGEE. Trimming removed 0 bases at V and 5 bases at J, with 7 bases between. CDR3 DNA sequence: TGTGCCAGCAGCTTGGGGGTCCAAGATACGCAGTATTTT. Translated: CASSLGVQDTQYF.

The chain carries TRBV2 and TRBJ2-1; 9 nucleotides line up with TRBD2. Unmatched junction bases numbered 6, after V lost 4 bases and J lost 5 bases. CDR1 is SNHLY and CDR2 is FYNNEI in the germline V gene. The CDR3 length is 15 residues. This CDR3 reads CASSGWSGGNNEQFF. The CDR3 region has the DNA TGTGCCAGCAGTGGATGGAGCGGGGGGAACAATGAGCAGTTCTTC. The whole variable domain, remainder taken from reference TRBV2 and TRBJ2-1, is EPEVTQTPSHQVTQMGQEVILRCVPISNHLYFYWYRQILGQKVEFLVSFYNNEISEKSEIFDDQFSVERPDGSNFTLKIRSTKLEDSAMYFCASSGWSGGNNEQFFGPGTRLTVL.

The chain combines TRBV5-8 with TRBJ1-2; a weak D match, TRBD1 (5 bases). The CDR3 runs 14 residues. Germline CDR1 SGHTS, CDR2 YDEGEE. The germline V and J ends were trimmed by 4 bases and 4 bases, with 14 bases remaining between them. The chain's CDR3 is CASSETGTVYGYTF. The CDR3 DNA sequence: TGTGCCAGCAGCGAGACCGGGACGGTCTATGGCTACACCTTC.

The chain joins TRBV10-3 to TRBJ2-2; D ambiguous. Per germline, CDR1 ENHRY and CDR2 SYGVKD. The CDR3 has 15 residues. Trimming shortened V by 2 bases and J by 0 bases, and 7 bases separated the two germline ends. CDR3 coding DNA: TGTGCCATCAGTGAGGGCAGAACGAACACCGGGGAGCTGTTTTTT. Its translation: CAISEGRTNTGELFF.

This chain links TRBV28 with TRBJ1-2, with D unresolved. There are 14 residues in the CDR3. The germline V and J ends were trimmed by 3 bases and 6 bases, with 14 bases remaining between them. Germline values: CDR1 MDHEN, CDR2 SYDVKM. For the CDR3, the DNA is TGTGCCAGCAGTTTTTCTGGGTCCCTGAATGGCTACACCTTC. This gives the protein CASSFSGSLNGYTF.

V is TRBV4-2 and J is TRBJ1-3; D is perhaps TRBD1 (5 bases). The CDR3 covers 17 residues. Trimming pared 0 bases from V and 3 bases from J, leaving 15 bases between. Germline V gives CDR1 LGHNA, CDR2 YNFKEQ. This CDR3 reads CASSQDRPTGGGNTIYF. CDR3 coding DNA: TGTGCCAGCAGCCAAGATCGGCCCACAGGTGGTGGAAACACCATATATTTT.

The chain uses TRBV7-2 and TRBJ2-5, with D possibly TRBD1 on 5 matching bases. This CDR3 region has 15 residues. Germline V lookup: CDR1 SGHTA, CDR2 FQGNSA. The germline V and J ends were trimmed by 3 bases and 4 bases, with 15 bases remaining between them. The CDR3 DNA sequence: TGTGCCAGCAGCTTGGGGCTCCCCTCCCGAGAGACCCAGTACTTC. Amino acids: CASSLGLPSRETQYF.

The chain couples TRBV18 to TRBJ1-4; perhaps TRBD1 as D (6 bases). CDR1 is KGHSH, CDR2 LQKENI, per germline. CDR3 length equals 15 residues. V was pared by 2 bases and J by 5 bases, with 12 bases between. In DNA form, the CDR3 reads TGTGCCAGCTCACCAGGCCAAGGGGGAAATGAAAAACTGTTTTTT. The encoded protein is CASSPGQGGNEKLFF.

The rearrangement joins TRBV27 to TRBJ2-1; D is possibly TRBD1 (5 bases). V lost 8 bases, J lost 2 bases, and 7 bases lay in between. CDR3 length: 12 residues. The germline CDR1 and CDR2 sequences are MNHEY and SMNVEV (reference sequence). The CDR3 sequence is CASSGPYNEQFF. CDR3 nucleotide sequence: TGTGCCAGCTCAGGGCCCTACAATGAGCAGTTCTTC.

J is TRBJ1-3 and V is TRBV15, with D perhaps TRBD1 (5 bases). Germline CDR1 is LNHNV and CDR2 is YYDKDF (reference sequence). This CDR3 is 13 amino acids long. Between the trimmed V and J ends, which lost 3 bases and 8 bases, there was a span of 11 bases. The CDR3 nucleotides are TGTGCCACCAGCAGCTACGGGACTCACACCATATATTTT. Its protein is CATSSYGTHTIYF. Combining the CDR3 with reference TRBV15 and TRBJ1-3 gives the whole variable domain DAMVIQNPRYQVTQFGKPVTLSCSQTLNHNVMYWYQQKSSQAPKLLFHYYDKDFNNEADTPDNFQSRRPNTSFCFLDIRSPGLGDTAMYLCATSSYGTHTIYFGEGSWLTVV.

The chain joins TRBV5-1 to TRBJ2-7, with 7 positions matching TRBD2. Germline CDR1 SGHRS, CDR2 YFSETQ. There are 14 residues in the CDR3. After removal of 0 bases from V and 9 bases from J, the junction contained 9 bases not matched to a gene. CDR3 region: CASSLGGEGRPQYF. In DNA, the CDR3 is TGCGCCAGCAGCTTGGGAGGGGAGGGGCGGCCGCAGTACTTC.

A word on this clone: This same CDR3 is encoded by further DNA sequences in the sample. J is TRBJ2-7 and V is TRBV12-3 or TRBV12-4; D unresolved. The V end lost 3 bases, the J end lost 4 bases, and 4 bases lay between the germline ends. The CDR3 runs 11 residues. CDR3 sequence: CASSFGYEQYF. CDR3 DNA sequence: TGTGCCAGCAGTTTCGGGTACGAGCAGTACTTC.

CDR3 amino acids: CASSQGRKWEQYF. CDR3 bases: TGTGCCAGCAGCCAGGGACGGAAATGGGAGCAGTACTTC. This chain joins TRBV2 and TRBJ2-7; tentatively, D is TRBD1 or TRBD2 (5 bases each). Between the trimmed V and J ends, which lost 6 bases and 7 bases, there was a span of 16 bases. The CDR3 is made up of 13 amino acids. Germline V gene lookup returns CDR1 SNHLY and CDR2 FYNNEI.

The rearrangement links TRBV5-1 to TRBJ1-1; D remains ambiguous. The CDR3 has 14 amino acids. Germline assignment: CDR1 SGHRS and CDR2 YFSETQ. V was trimmed by 4 bases and J by 5 bases, leaving 15 bases between them. CDR3 sequence: CASSPAMVRTEAFF. CDR3 nucleotides: TGCGCCAGCAGCCCGGCAATGGTCAGAACTGAAGCTTTCTTT.

The rearrangement uses TRBV5-1 and TRBJ2-7; TRBD1 aligns across 7 bases. This CDR3 spans 15 amino acids. Germline V lookup: CDR1 SGHRS, CDR2 YFSETQ. Germline trimming cut 1 base from V and 7 bases from J; bases unmatched to any gene: 11. The CDR3 protein is CASSLLGTDRVEQYF. The CDR3 region has the DNA TGCGCCAGCAGCTTGTTAGGGACAGACCGTGTGGAGCAGTACTTC.

The chain employs TRBV2 and TRBJ2-2, with TRBD1 as a possible D gene (5 bases). The CDR3 sequence is 17 residues long. Germline assignment: CDR1 SNHLY and CDR2 FYNNEI. V was pared by 2 bases and J by 0 bases, with 13 bases between. The CDR3 nucleotides read TGTGCCAGCAGTGAACTAGGGGTTGCCCCGAACACCGGGGAGCTGTTTTTT. This sequence encodes CASSELGVAPNTGELFF.

The V and J genes are TRBV27 and TRBJ1-2; 8 bases line up with TRBD1. CDR3 size: 13 residues. Germline V gene lookup returns CDR1 MNHEY and CDR2 SMNVEV (reference sequence). The V segment lost 3 bases and the J segment 5 bases; nucleotides outside the gene matches: 2. CDR3 DNA: TGTGCCAGCAGTTTGGACAGGGAATATGGCTACACCTTC. It yields the protein CASSLDREYGYTF.

The V gene is TRBV18, the J gene TRBJ2-2; unclear D gene. This CDR3 comprises 16 residues. The V gene's germline CDR1 is KGHSH and CDR2 LQKENI. Trimming pared 5 bases from V and 2 bases from J, leaving 15 bases between. The CDR3 sequence is CASSANIAQNTGELFF. The DNA of the CDR3 is TGTGCCAGCTCAGCCAATATAGCCCAAAACACCGGGGAGCTGTTTTTT.

CDR3: CASTLGGSGELFF. The CDR3 coding sequence is TGTGCCAGTACCCTAGGGGGATCCGGGGAGCTGTTTTTT. This chain uses TRBV21-1 with TRBJ2-2; TRBD1 was called by the table and not checked on the DNA. TRBV21-1 is recorded as a pseudogene. This CDR3 has 13 amino acids.

The V and J genes are TRBV28 and TRBJ1-6, with D unclear. V lost 5 bases and J lost 5, with 16 bases in between. This CDR3 has 16 residues. Germline lookup yields CDR1 MDHEN and CDR2 SYDVKM. CDR3 protein: CASSPRWSKNNSPLHF. The CDR3 nucleotides are TGTGCCAGCAGTCCCCGGTGGTCAAAAAATAATTCACCCCTCCACTTT.

The chain has TRBV7-2 and TRBJ2-7; TRBD2 matches 8 bases. CDR1 and CDR2 from the germline V gene are SGHTA and FQGNSA. With V trimmed by 1 base and J by 5 bases, 7 bases remained unmatched. CDR3 length: 15 amino acids. In DNA form, the CDR3 reads TGTGCCAGCAGCTTAGGAGGGACTAGAGCTGACGAGCAGTACTTC. This encodes CASSLGGTRADEQYF.

The chain is built from TRBV4-3 and TRBJ1-5; D not certain. The CDR3 is 15 residues long. V lost 0 bases to trimming and J lost 1 base, with 7 bases between them. Germline CDR1 is LGHNA and CDR2 is YSLEER. For the CDR3, the DNA is TGCGCCAGCAGCCAAGATGGAGGGAGCAATCAGCCCCAGCATTTT. Residues: CASSQDGGSNQPQHF.